This T cell receptor (beta chain) was found in a study of T cell responses to AZD1222 COVID-19 vaccine. With respect to this clone: Its antigen remains unknown.

The length of the CDR3 is 14 residues. From germline, CDR1 is LGHNA and CDR2 YSLEER. V gave up 4 bases and J gave up 5 bases, with 13 bases separating them. This table comes from immunoSEQ multiplex PCR, and its TCRdb copy is limited to in-frame clones, with some not included. Here the sample spans approximately 180,000 clones, roughly nine tenths being singletons. Study-wide points: Donor demographics were predominantly white British with a female majority; clonal diversity may be underestimated.

This clonotype originated in an adult in good health. Sequences were derived from peripheral blood, sampled on day 0 of AZD1222 vaccination. The chain combines TRBV4-3 with TRBJ2-3; D is unclear. This CDR3 is CASSPGPARDTQYF. As DNA, the CDR3 is TGCGCCAGCAGCCCAGGACCGGCGAGAGATACGCAGTATTTT.